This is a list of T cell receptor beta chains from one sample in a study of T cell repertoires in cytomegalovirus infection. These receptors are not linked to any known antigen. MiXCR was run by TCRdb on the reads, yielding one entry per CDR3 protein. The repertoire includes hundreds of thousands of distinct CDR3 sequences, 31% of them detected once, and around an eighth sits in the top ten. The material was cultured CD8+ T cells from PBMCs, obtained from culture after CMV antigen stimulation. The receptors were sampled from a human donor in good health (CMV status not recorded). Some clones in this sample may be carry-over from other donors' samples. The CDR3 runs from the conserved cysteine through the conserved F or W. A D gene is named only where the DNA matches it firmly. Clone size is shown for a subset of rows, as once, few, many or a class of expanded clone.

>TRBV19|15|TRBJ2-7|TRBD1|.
TGTGCCAGTAGTACATCCGGGACAGGGTTTTACGAGCAGTACTTC
CASSTSGTGFYEQYF
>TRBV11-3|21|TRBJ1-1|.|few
TGTGCCAGCAGCTTTGACCCGGGACGGCCAAGACAATACGACATGAACACTGAAGCTTTCTTT
CASSFDPGRPRQYDMNTEAFF
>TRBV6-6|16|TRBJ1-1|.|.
TGTGCCAGCAGTCCTGGGACCCCTGCGGTTGGGACTGAAGCTTTCTTT
CASSPGTPAVGTEAFF
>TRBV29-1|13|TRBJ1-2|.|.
TGCAGCGTTGGGGCCGCAGGGTCCCATGGCTACACCTTC
CSVGAAGSHGYTF
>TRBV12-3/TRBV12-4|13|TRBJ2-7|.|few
TGTGCCAGCAGTTTAGCGGAGCTCTACGAGCAGTACTTC
CASSLAELYEQYF
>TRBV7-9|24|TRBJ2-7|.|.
TGTGCCAACAGCTCAACAGAGGGGAAAACGGGGCCCCACCGTAAGGGCCCAAGCTCCTACGAGCAGTACTTC
CANSSTEGKTGPHRKGPSSYEQYF
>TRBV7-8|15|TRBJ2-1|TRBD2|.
TGTGCCAGCAGCTGGCTAGCGGGGGTCGGCAATGAGCAGTTCTTC
CASSWLAGVGNEQFF
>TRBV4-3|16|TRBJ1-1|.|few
TGCGCCAGCAGCCAAGATCGCTGGAGGGTGAACACTGAAGCTTTCTTT
CASSQDRWRVNTEAFF
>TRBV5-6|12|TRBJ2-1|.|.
TGTGCCAGCAGCTTGCAGGGTAAAGAGCAGTTCTTC
CASSLQGKEQFF
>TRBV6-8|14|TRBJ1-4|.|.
TGTGCCAGCAGTTCCAGGGTATACAATGAAAAACTGTTTTTT
CASSSRVYNEKLFF
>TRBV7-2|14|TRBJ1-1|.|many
TGTGCCAGCAGCTTTGGGTCCCCGAACACTGAAGCTTTCTTT
CASSFGSPNTEAFF
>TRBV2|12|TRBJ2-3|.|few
TGTGCCAGCAGTGACCTGGCAGATACGCAGTATTTT
CASSDLADTQYF
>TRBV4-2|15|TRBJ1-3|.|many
TGTGCCAGCAGCCAAGATCCAGGGACTGGAAACACCATATATTTT
CASSQDPGTGNTIYF
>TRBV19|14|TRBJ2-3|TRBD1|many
TGTGCCAGTAGTGCTAGGACAGGGCCCGATACGCAGTATTTT
CASSARTGPDTQYF
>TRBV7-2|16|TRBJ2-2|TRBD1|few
TGTGCCACCCCAGGAGGGACAGGGTTGGTCACCGGGGAGCTGTTTTTT
CATPGGTGLVTGELFF
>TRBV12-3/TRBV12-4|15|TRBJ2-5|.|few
TGTGCCAGCAGTTCCCGACAGAGAGCGGAAGAGACCCAGTACTTC
CASSSRQRAEETQYF
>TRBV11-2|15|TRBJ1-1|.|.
TGTGCCAGCAGGATCGCCCAGTGGGGGAACACTGAAGCTTTCTTT
CASRIAQWGNTEAFF